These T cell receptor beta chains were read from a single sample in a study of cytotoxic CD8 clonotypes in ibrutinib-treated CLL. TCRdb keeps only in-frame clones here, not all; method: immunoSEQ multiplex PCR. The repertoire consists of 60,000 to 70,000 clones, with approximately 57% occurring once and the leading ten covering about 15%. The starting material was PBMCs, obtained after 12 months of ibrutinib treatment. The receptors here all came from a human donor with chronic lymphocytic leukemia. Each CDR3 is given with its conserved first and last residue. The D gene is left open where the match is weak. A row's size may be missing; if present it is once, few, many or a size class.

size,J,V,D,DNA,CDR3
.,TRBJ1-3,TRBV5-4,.,TGTGCCAGCAGCTTGGGTCAGATGCCTGGAAACACCATATATTTT,CASSLGQMPGNTIYF
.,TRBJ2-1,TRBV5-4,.,TGTGCCAGCAGCTTTGGTGAGGGGGGCTACAATGAGCAGTTCTTC,CASSFGEGGYNEQFF
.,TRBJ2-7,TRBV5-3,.,TGTGCCAGCAGCTTGGACGGTCAAGTATCCTACGAGCAGTACTTC,CASSLDGQVSYEQYF
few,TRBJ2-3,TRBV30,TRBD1,TGTGCCTGGATGGACAGGGGCACAGATACGCAGTATTTT,CAWMDRGTDTQYF
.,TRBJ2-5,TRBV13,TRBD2,TGTGCCAGCAGCTCAAGACAGACTAGCGGGAGGCCGCAGACCCAGTACTTC,CASSSRQTSGRPQTQYF
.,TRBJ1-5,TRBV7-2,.,TGTGCCAGCAGCTTAGGCCGGGGTGCGGTTCAGCCCCAGCATTTT,CASSLGRGAVQPQHF
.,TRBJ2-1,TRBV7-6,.,TGTGCCAGCAGCTTAGTAGACAGCTCCTACAATGAGCAGTTCTTC,CASSLVDSSYNEQFF
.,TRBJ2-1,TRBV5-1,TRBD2,TGCGCCAGCAGCTTGAACCCCGCTAGCGGGAGTTATGAGCAGTTCTTC,CASSLNPASGSYEQFF
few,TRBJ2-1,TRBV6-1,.,TGTGCCAGCGGACCAAGGGGGCGGGAGAGAGAGCAGTTCTTC,CASGPRGREREQFF
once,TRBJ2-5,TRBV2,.,TGTGCCAGCCGGGGGGCGGGCGAGACCCAGTACTTC,CASRGAGETQYF
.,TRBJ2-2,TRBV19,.,TGTGCCAGTAGTTATAGGTCGGGAACAGCCCACGCGAACACCGGGGAGCTGTTTTTT,CASSYRSGTAHANTGELFF